The sequence of this TCR beta chain was determined in a study of CD8 T cells in Susac syndrome. TCR beta sequencing was performed on blood CD8+ and CD4+ T cells. Controls comprised healthy donors matched for age and sex. TEMRA cells were FACS-enriched, and CD8+ and CD4+ T cells were isolated negatively. The V and J ends lost 9 bases and 4 bases respectively, with 19 bases between them. The V gene's germline CDR1 is MDHEN and CDR2 SYDVKM. This CDR3 is built from 14 residues. With random hexamers, reverse transcription was performed on about 0.5 to 1 ug of RNA. Coverage of TCR beta CDR3 amplification by immunoSEQ multiplex PCR extended to 54 Vbeta and 13 Jbeta. TCRdb re-called the immunoSEQ multiplex PCR reads with MiXCR, one entry per CDR3 protein. The data contain 150,000 to 200,000 distinct CDR3 sequences, about 95% of them seen just once; the ten biggest clones take up 0.085% to 0.11%.

The sequence was obtained from a human donor in good health. The chain combines TRBV28 with TRBJ2-7, with D possibly TRBD1 on 5 matching bases. Sequenced sample: CD4+ T cells from PBMCs. CDR3 sequence: CASWAGLERYEQYF. The CDR3 bases are TGTGCCAGTTGGGCAGGGTTAGAGAGGTACGAGCAGTACTTC.